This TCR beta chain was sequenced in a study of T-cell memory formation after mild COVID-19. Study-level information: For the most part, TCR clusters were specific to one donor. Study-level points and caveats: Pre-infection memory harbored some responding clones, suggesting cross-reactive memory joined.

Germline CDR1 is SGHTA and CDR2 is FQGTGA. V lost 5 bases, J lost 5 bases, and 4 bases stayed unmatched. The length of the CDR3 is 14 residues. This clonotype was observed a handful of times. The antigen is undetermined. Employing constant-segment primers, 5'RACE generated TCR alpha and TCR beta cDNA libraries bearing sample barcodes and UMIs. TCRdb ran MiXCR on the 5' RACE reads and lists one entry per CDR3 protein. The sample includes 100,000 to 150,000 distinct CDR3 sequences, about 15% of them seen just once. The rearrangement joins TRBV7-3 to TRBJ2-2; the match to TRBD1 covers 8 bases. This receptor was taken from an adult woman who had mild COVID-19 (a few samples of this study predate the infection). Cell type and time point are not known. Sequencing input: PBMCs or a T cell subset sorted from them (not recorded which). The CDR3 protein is CASSPGQGTGELFF. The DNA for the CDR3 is TGTGCCAGCAGCCCCGGACAGGGAACCGGGGAGCTGTTTTTT.